This T cell receptor beta chain is drawn from a study of T cells expressing NK-cell markers. Study-level background: Beta-chain profiling covered CD3+CD56+NKG2C+, CD3+CD56+NKG2C- and CD3+CD56-NKG2C+ sorted subsets. Most of the eight sequenced donors tested HCMV-seropositive; one tested seronegative.

The CDR3 has 13 amino acids. What made the TCR beta cDNA was 5'RACE template switching with UMIs. TCRdb reprocessed the 5' RACE reads and reports one entry per CDR3 protein, with no DNA. Its table lists some 150,000 distinct CDR3 sequences. The sequencing input was blood T cells: a sorted CD56 or NKG2C T cell subset, CD4+ or CD8+ T cells, or bulk PBMC T cells (not recorded which). This TCR was sampled from a man younger than 30 in good health. V is TRBV12-3 or TRBV12-4 and J is TRBJ2-1. The CDR3 reads CASSFALGDEQFF.